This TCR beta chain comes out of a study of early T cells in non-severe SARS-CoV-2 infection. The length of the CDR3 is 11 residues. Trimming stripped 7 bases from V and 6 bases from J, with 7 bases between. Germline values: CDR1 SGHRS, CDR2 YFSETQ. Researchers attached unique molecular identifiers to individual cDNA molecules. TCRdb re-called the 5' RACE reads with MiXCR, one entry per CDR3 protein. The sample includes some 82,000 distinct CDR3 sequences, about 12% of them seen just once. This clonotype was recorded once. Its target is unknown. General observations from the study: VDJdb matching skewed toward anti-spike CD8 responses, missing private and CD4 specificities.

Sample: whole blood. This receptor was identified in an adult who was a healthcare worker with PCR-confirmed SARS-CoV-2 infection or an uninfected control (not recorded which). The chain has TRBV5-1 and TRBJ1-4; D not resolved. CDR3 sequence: CASALDEKLFF. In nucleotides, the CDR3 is TGCGCCAGCGCCCTGGATGAAAAACTGTTTTTT.